These 10 T cell receptor beta chains were all obtained from the same sample, sequenced in a study of CD8+ T cells in alopecia areata. Following extraction, RNA underwent reverse transcription to cDNA, which served as the sequencing template. Produced via immunoSEQ multiplex PCR; TCRdb's table is partial and in-frame only. Among fewer than 110,000 clones, about three fifths were seen once, and the ten largest hold over 15%. Described treatment: oral pan-JAK inhibitor, 5-10 mg twice daily. Material: CD8+ T cells sorted from blood, obtained at approximately week 56, from a patient treated with tofacitinib. Receptor source: a human donor with alopecia areata.

The chain employs TRBV2 and TRBJ2-4; no clear D. Trimming removed 7 bases at V and 7 bases at J, with 8 bases between. CDR3 length equals 11 residues. Germline V gives CDR1 SNHLY, CDR2 FYNNEI. In DNA form, the CDR3 reads TGTGCCAGCATAGAGAGCAACATTCAGTACTTC. Translated, it gives CASIESNIQYF.

V and J are TRBV5-1 and TRBJ2-7, with TRBD2 as a possible D gene (5 bases). V lost 2 bases and J lost 2, with 5 bases in between. The V gene's germline CDR1 is SGHRS and CDR2 YFSETQ. The length of the CDR3 is 12 residues. The CDR3 loop is CASSFGAYEQYF. CDR3 nucleotide sequence: TGCGCCAGCAGCTTCGGGGCCTACGAGCAGTACTTC.

This rearrangement joins TRBV2 to TRBJ1-1; D not certain. V shed 3 bases and J shed 1 base, with 9 bases lying between them. The length of the CDR3 is 14 residues. CDR1 and CDR2 from the germline V gene are SNHLY and FYNNEI. The CDR3 loop reads CASSEEVRNTEAFF. CDR3 nucleotides: TGTGCCAGCAGTGAGGAGGTAAGGAACACTGAAGCTTTCTTT.

The chain carries TRBV7-9 and TRBJ2-7; D is unresolved. V lost 2 bases and J lost 13, with 12 bases in between. The CDR3 consists of 11 residues. CDR1 and CDR2 (germline): SEHNR, FQNEAQ (reference sequence). The CDR3, as DNA: TGTGCCAGCAGCTTAAAGGATAAGAACTACTTC. As protein: CASSLKDKNYF. Complete variable domain (other parts from reference TRBV7-9 and TRBJ2-7): DTGVSQNPRHKITKRGQNVTFRCDPISEHNRLYWYRQTLGQGPEFLTYFQNEAQLEKSRLLSDRFSAERPKGSFSTLEIQRTEQGDSAMYLCASSLKDKNYFGPGTRLTVT.

This clone has only one observation. The same CDR3 is also encoded by other DNA sequences in this sample. The rearrangement joins TRBV29-1 to TRBJ2-2, with D perhaps matching TRBD1 (6 bases). This CDR3 has 15 amino acids. Germline values: CDR1 SQVTM, CDR2 ANQGSEA. Trimming shortened V by 2 bases and J by 0 bases, and 10 bases separated the two germline ends. The CDR3: CSVEQGSANTGELFF. In nucleotides, the CDR3 is TGCAGCGTTGAACAGGGGAGCGCGAACACCGGGGAGCTGTTTTTT.

The chain has TRBV15 and TRBJ2-3, with D unclear. V dropped 0 bases and J dropped 4 bases, with 14 bases sitting between them. The CDR3 sequence is 16 residues long. Per the germline V gene, CDR1 is LNHNV and CDR2 is YYDKDF (reference sequence). The CDR3 region is CATSRDRSHVADTQYF. For the CDR3, the DNA is TGTGCCACCAGCAGAGATAGGAGCCACGTCGCAGATACGCAGTATTTT.

This clone was seen a few times. The chain uses TRBV7-9 and TRBJ2-3; no firm D call. Germline V CDR1 and CDR2: SEHNR, FQNEAQ (reference sequence). V was shortened by 3 bases and J by 0 bases, with 4 bases between the two germline ends. This CDR3 is 13 amino acids long. The CDR3 bases are TGTGCCAGCAGCTTGGCTAGCACAGATACGCAGTATTTT. Its protein is CASSLASTDTQYF.

The table lists this clone with a few counts. The J gene is TRBJ2-2, the V gene TRBV7-9; D gene ambiguous. Germline V gives CDR1 SEHNR, CDR2 FQNEAQ (reference sequence). Trimming removed 5 bases from V and 8 bases from J, with 9 bases in between. This CDR3 comprises 12 residues. The CDR3 DNA is TGTGCCAGCAGCCTGAAGACAGGGGAGCTGTTTTTT. This translates into CASSLKTGELFF.

V gene TRBV6-1 combines with J gene TRBJ2-5, with no clear D. The V gene lost 6 bases and the J gene lost 5 bases, with 10 bases spanning the gap. Germline values: CDR1 MNHNS, CDR2 SASEGT. CDR3 length: 12 amino acids. CDR3 amino acids: CASRPVGETQYF. CDR3 bases: TGTGCCAGCAGACCCGTCGGGGAGACCCAGTACTTC.

The gene calls are TRBV29-1 and TRBJ2-1; 7 bases fit TRBD2. CDR1 is SQVTM and CDR2 is ANQGSEA in the germline V gene. With V trimmed by 3 bases and J by 6 bases, 5 bases remained unmatched. The CDR3 runs 13 residues. CDR3 sequence (DNA): TGCAGCGTTGACGGGGGGTTGGTCAATGAGCAGTTCTTC. Protein product: CSVDGGLVNEQFF.